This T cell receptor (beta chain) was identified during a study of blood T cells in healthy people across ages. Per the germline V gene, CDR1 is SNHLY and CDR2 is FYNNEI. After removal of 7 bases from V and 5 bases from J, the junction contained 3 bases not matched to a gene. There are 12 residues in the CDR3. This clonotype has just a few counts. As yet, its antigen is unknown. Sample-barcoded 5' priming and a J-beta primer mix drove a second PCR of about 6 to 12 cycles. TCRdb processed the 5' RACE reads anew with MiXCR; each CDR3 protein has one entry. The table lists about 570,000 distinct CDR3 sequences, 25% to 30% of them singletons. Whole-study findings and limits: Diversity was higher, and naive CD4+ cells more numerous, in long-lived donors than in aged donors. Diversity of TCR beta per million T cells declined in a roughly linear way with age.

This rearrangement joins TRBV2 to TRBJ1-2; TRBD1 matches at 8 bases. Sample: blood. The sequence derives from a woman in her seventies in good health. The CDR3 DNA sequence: TGTGCCAGCACAGGGGGCGGGTATGGCTACACCTTC. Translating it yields CASTGGGYGYTF.